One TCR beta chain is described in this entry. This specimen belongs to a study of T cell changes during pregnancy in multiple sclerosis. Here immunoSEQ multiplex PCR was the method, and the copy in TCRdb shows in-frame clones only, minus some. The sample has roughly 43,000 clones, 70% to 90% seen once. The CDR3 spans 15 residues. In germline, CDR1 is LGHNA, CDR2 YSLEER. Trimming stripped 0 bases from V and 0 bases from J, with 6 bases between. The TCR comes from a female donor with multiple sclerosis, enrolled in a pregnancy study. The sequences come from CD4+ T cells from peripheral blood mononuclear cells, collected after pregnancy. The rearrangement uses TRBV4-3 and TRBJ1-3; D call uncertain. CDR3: CASSQDVSSGNTIYF. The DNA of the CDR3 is TGCGCCAGCAGCCAAGATGTCAGCTCTGGAAACACCATATATTTT.